The source of this T cell receptor (beta chain) is a study of T cells expressing NK-cell markers. Per germline, CDR1 DFQATT and CDR2 SNEGSKA (reference sequence). The CDR3 covers 19 residues. TCRdb reprocessed the 5' RACE reads; each CDR3 protein has one entry and no DNA is given. This sample's table has 200,000 to 300,000 distinct CDR3 sequences. The V call is TRBV20-1, the J call TRBJ2-1; without DNA, the TCRdb call of TRBD2 cannot be checked. Sequenced: blood T cells: a sorted CD56 or NKG2C T cell subset, CD4+ or CD8+ T cells, or bulk PBMC T cells (not recorded which). This TCR came from a woman between 18 and 75 years old in good health. CDR3 region: CSVLPQRGGLGLAYNEQFF.